This T cell receptor (beta chain) was retrieved from a study of response to subunit inactivated influenza vaccine. The germline CDR1 and CDR2 sequences are SGDLS and YYNGEE. The CDR3 consists of 14 residues. Trimming took off 4 bases at V and 5 bases at J, with 15 bases between the two ends. TCRdb re-called the RT-PCR reads with MiXCR, one entry per CDR3 protein. The sample holds more than 700,000 distinct CDR3 sequences, 21% seen once. This clonotype occurred many times. Its antigen remains unknown. Whole-study findings and limits: T cells newly recruited by each seasonal influenza vaccination are few, the authors suggested.

This clonotype was sampled from a man aged 50 to 60 who received an inactivated influenza vaccine. This chain connects TRBV9 to TRBJ2-5; D gene uncertain. The input for sequencing was PBMCs from blood, taken roughly 5 days after vaccination. The CDR3 region is CASSPNPGQETQYF. DNA for the CDR3: TGTGCCAGCAGCCCGAACCCGGGTCAGGAGACCCAGTACTTC.